This T cell receptor beta chain was identified in a study of identical twins. Overall study results and limits: In drawing conclusions, the study used cross-sectional statistical analysis and did not follow the same donors. Models, which agreed with sharing between unrelated individuals, nonetheless underestimated the out-of-frame TCR alpha sharing seen in monozygotic twins.

A few counts support this clonotype. As yet, its antigen is unknown. Template switching (which added a universal primer site) was used, and cDNA carried unique molecular identifiers. TCRdb recomputed calls from the 5' RACE reads with MiXCR, one row per CDR3 protein. The sample holds 1.5 million to 2 million distinct CDR3 sequences; around 29% are singletons and the top ten take about 0.27%. V lost 1 base and J lost 9, with 13 bases in between. CDR1 is SGHTA, CDR2 FQGNSA, per germline. The CDR3 has 14 residues. This rearrangement joins TRBV7-2 to TRBJ2-1; tentatively, D is TRBD2 (7 bases). The sample was cord blood. The sequence came from a newborn girl in good health. In nucleotides, the CDR3 is TGTGCCAGCAGCTTAGGGCTAGGGGGGGGTGAGCAGTTCTTC. This sequence encodes CASSLGLGGGEQFF.